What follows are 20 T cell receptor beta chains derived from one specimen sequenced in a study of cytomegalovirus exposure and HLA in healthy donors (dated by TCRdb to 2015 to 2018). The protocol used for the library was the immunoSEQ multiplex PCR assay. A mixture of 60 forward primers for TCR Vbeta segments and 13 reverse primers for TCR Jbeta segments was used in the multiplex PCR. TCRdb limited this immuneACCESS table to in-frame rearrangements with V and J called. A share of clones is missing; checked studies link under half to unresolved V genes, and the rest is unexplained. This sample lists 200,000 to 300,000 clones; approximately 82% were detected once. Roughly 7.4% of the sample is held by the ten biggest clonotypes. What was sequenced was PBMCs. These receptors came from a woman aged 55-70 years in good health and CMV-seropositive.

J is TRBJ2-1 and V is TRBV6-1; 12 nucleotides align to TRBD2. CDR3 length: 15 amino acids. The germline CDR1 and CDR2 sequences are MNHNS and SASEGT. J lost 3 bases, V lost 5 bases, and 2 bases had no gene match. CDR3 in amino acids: CASSTTSGSYNEQFF. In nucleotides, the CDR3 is TGTGCCAGCAGTACGACTAGCGGGAGCTACAATGAGCAGTTCTTC.

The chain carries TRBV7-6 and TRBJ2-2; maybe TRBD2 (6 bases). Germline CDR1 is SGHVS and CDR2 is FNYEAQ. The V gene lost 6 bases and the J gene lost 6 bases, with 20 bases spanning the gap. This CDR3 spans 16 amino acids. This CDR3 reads CASSRQSGLMAGELFF. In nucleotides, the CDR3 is TGTGCCAGCAGTCGACAATCGGGACTCATGGCCGGGGAGCTGTTTTTT.

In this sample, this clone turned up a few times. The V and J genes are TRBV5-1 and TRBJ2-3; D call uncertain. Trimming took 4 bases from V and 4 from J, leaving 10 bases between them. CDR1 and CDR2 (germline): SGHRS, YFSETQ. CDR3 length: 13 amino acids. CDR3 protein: CASSPQVADTQYF. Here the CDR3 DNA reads TGCGCCAGCAGCCCGCAGGTAGCAGATACGCAGTATTTT.

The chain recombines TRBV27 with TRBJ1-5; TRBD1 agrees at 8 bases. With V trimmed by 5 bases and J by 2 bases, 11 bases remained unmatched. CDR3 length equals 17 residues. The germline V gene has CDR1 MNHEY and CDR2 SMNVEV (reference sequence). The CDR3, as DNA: TGTGCCAGCAGTGCTTCAGGGGGCGGGGGTGGCAATCAGCCCCAGCATTTT. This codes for CASSASGGGGGNQPQHF.

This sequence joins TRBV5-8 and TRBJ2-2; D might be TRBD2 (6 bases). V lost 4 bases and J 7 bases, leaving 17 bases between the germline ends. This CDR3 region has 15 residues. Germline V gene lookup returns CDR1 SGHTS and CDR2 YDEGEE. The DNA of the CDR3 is TGTGCCAGCAGCCTGCAGGGACTGGTTGGCGGGGAGCTGTTTTTT. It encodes CASSLQGLVGGELFF. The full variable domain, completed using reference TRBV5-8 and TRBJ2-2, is EAGVTQSPTHLIKTRGQQATLRCSPISGHTSVYWYQQALGLGLQFLLWYDEGEERNRGNFPPRFSGRQFPNYSSELNVNALELEDSALYLCASSLQGLVGGELFFGEGSRLTVL.

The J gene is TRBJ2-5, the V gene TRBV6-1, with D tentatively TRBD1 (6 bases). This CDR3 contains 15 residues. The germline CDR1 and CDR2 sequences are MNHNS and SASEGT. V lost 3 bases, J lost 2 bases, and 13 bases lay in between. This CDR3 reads CASSERGTGQETQYF. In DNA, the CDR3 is TGTGCCAGCAGTGAGAGGGGGACGGGGCAAGAGACCCAGTACTTC.

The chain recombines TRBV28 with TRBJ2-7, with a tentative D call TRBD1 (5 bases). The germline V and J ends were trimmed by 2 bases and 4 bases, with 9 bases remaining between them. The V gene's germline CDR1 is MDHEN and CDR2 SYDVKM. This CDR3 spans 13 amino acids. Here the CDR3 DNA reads TGTGCCAGCAGTTTAGGGGCTGGATACGAGCAGTACTTC. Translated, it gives CASSLGAGYEQYF.

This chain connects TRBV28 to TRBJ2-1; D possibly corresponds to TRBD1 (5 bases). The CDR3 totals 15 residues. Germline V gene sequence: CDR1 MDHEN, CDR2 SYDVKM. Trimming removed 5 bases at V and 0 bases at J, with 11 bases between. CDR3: CASSPGASSYNEQFF. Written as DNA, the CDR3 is TGTGCCAGCAGTCCTGGGGCTAGCTCCTACAATGAGCAGTTCTTC.

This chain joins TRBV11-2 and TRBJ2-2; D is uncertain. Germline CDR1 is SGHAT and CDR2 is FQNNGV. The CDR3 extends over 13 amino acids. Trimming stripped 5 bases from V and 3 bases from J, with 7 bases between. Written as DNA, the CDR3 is TGTGCCAGCAGCCAAACAGACACCGGGGAGCTGTTTTTT. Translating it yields CASSQTDTGELFF.

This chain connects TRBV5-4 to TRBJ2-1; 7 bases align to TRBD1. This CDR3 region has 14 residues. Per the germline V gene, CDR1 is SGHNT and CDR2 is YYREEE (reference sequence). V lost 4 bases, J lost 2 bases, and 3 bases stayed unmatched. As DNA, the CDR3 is TGTGCCAGCAGCCGACAGGGACCCTACAATGAGCAGTTCTTC. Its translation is CASSRQGPYNEQFF.

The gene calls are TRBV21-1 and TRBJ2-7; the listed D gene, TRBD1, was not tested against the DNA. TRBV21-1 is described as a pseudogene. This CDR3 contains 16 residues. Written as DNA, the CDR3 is TGTGCCAGCAGCAAAGGGTCAGAACAGGGAGACTACGAGCAGTACTTC. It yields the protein CASSKGSEQGDYEQYF.

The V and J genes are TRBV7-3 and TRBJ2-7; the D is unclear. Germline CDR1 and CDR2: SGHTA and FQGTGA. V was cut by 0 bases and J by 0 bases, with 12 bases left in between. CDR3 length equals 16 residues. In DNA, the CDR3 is TGTGCCAGCAGCTTAACTAGGCTAGGAAGCTCCTACGAGCAGTACTTC. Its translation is CASSLTRLGSSYEQYF.

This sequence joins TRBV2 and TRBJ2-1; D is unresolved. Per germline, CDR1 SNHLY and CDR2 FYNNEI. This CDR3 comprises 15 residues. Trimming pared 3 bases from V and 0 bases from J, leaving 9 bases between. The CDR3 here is CASSEEWSSYNEQFF. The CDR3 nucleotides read TGTGCCAGCAGTGAGGAGTGGAGCTCCTACAATGAGCAGTTCTTC.

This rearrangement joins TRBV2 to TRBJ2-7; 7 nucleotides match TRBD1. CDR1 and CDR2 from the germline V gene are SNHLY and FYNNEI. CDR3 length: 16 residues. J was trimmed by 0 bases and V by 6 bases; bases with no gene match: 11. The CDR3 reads CASRAVSQGLSYEQYF. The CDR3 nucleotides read TGTGCCAGCAGAGCCGTCTCACAGGGGCTCTCCTACGAGCAGTACTTC.

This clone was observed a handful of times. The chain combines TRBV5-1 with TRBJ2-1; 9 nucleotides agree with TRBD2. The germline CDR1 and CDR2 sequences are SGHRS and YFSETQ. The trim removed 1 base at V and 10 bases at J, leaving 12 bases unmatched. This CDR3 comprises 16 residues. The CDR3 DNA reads TGCGCCAGCAGCTTGCCTCCTGGCGGGAGGGCCGGGGAGCAGTTCTTC. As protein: CASSLPPGGRAGEQFF.

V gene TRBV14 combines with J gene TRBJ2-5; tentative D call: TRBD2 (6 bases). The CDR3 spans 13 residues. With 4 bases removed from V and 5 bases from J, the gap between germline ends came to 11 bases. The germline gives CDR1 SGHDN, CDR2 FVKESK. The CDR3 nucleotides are TGTGCCAGCAGCCTCTTAGCGGAGGAGACCCAGTACTTC. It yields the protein CASSLLAEETQYF.

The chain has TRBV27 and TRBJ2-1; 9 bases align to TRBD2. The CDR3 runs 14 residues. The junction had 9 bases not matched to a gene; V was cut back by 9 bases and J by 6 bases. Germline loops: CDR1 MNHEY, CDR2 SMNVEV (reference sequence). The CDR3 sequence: CASRVVAGANEQFF. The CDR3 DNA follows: TGTGCCAGTAGGGTGGTAGCGGGAGCCAATGAGCAGTTCTTC.

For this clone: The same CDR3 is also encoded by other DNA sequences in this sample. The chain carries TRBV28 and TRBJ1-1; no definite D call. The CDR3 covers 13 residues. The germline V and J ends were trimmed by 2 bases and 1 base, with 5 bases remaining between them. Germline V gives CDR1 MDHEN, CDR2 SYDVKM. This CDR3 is CASSLRRNTEAFF. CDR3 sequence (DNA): TGTGCCAGCAGTTTACGGAGGAACACTGAAGCTTTCTTT.

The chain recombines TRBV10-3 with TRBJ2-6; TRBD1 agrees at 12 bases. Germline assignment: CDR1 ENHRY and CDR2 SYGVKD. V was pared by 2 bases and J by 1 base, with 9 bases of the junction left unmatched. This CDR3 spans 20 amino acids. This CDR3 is CAISEPLGGQGASGANVLTF. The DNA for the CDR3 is TGTGCCATCAGTGAGCCCCTTGGGGGACAGGGGGCTTCTGGGGCCAACGTCCTGACTTTC.

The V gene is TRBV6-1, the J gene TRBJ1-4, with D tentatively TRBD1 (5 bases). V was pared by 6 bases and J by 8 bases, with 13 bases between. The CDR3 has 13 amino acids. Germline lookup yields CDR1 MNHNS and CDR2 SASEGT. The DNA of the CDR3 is TGTGCCAGCAGGCTATGGGGCCGCGAAAAACTGTTTTTT. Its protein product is CASRLWGREKLFF.